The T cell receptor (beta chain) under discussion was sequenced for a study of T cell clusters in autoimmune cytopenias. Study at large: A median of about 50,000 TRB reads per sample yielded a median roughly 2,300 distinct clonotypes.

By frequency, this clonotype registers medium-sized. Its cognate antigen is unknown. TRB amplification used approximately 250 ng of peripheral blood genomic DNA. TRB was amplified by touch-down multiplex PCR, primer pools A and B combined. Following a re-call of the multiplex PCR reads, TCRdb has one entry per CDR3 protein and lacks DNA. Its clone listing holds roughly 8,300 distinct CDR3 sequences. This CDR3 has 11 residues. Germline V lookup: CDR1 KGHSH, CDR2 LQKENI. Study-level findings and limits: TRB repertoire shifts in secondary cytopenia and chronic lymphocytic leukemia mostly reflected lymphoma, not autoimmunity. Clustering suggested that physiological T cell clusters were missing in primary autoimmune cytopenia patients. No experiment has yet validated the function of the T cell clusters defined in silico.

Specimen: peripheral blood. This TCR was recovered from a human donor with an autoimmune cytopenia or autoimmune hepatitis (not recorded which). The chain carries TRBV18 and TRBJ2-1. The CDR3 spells CASSSSNEQFF.